Shown below are 22 T cell receptor beta chains from a single sample sequenced in a study of T cell therapy after organ transplantation. Profiling relied on immunoSEQ multiplex PCR, and the TCRdb table lists in-frame clones only, not all of them. The sample has some 47,000 clones, approximately 94% seen once. Their specific antigens are unknown. The specimen was CD8+ T cells from blood, collected before autologous CMV-specific T cell therapy. All receptors come from a human patient who had received a solid organ transplant and had CMV disease.

The gene calls are TRBV28 and TRBJ1-3, with D uncertain. In germline, CDR1 is MDHEN, CDR2 SYDVKM. V dropped 6 bases and J dropped 0 bases, with 12 bases sitting between them. This CDR3 has 15 amino acids. In nucleotides, the CDR3 is TGTGCCAGCAGGGCTGGACCGGGCTCTGGAAACACCATATATTTT. It translates to CASRAGPGSGNTIYF. Full variable domain (missing parts from reference TRBV28 and TRBJ1-3): DVKVTQSSRYLVKRTGEKVFLECVQDMDHENMFWYRQDPGLGLRLIYFSYDVKMKEKGDIPEGYSVSREKKERFSLILESASTNQTSMYLCASRAGPGSGNTIYFGEGSWLTVV.

The chain has TRBV7-9 and TRBJ1-1; a weak D match, TRBD1 (5 bases). The length of the CDR3 is 15 residues. Germline-derived CDR1 and CDR2 are SEHNR and FQNEAQ (reference sequence). V was trimmed by 5 bases and J by 1 base, leaving 14 bases between them. Written as DNA, the CDR3 is TGTGCCAGCAGCGTCAGGGACTCCGAGAACACTGAAGCTTTCTTT. Translating gives CASSVRDSENTEAFF.

The genes are TRBV4-1 and TRBJ2-3, with a weak D call TRBD2 (5 bases). Per the germline V gene, CDR1 is MGHRA and CDR2 is YSYEKL. V lost 3 bases and J lost 0, with 7 bases in between. CDR3 length: 14 residues. CDR3 region: CASSHPGSTDTQYF. CDR3 nucleotide sequence: TGCGCCAGCAGCCATCCGGGGAGCACAGATACGCAGTATTTT.

The rearrangement links TRBV2 to TRBJ2-1; TRBD1 might be the D (5 bases). CDR1 and CDR2 from the germline V gene are SNHLY and FYNNEI. Trimming removed 7 bases at V and 2 bases at J, with 9 bases between. The CDR3 spans 13 residues. CDR3 DNA sequence: TGTGCCAGCACTTCAGGGACCTACAATGAGCAGTTCTTC. Residues: CASTSGTYNEQFF. Using reference TRBV2 and TRBJ2-1 for the parts outside the CDR3, the full variable domain is EPEVTQTPSHQVTQMGQEVILRCVPISNHLYFYWYRQILGQKVEFLVSFYNNEISEKSEIFDDQFSVERPDGSNFTLKIRSTKLEDSAMYFCASTSGTYNEQFFGPGTRLTVL.

The chain links TRBV27 to TRBJ1-5; 7 nucleotides agree with TRBD1. The germline CDR1 and CDR2 sequences are MNHEY and SMNVEV (reference sequence). This CDR3 contains 17 residues. With V trimmed by 5 bases and J by 0 bases, 10 bases remained unmatched. CDR3 coding DNA: TGTGCCAGCAGTGCTCGACAGGGAGTTTATAGCAATCAGCCCCAGCATTTT. Translation gives CASSARQGVYSNQPQHF.

This clone came up once. The chain links TRBV19 to TRBJ1-6; no reliable D call. CDR3 size: 13 residues. The V end was cut by 0 bases, the J end by 13 bases, with 10 bases between. Looked up from germline, CDR1 is LNHDA and CDR2 is SQIVND (reference sequence). Here the CDR3 DNA reads TGTGCCAGTAGTATAGATCTGGGAGGGCCCCTCCACTTT. Its protein is CASSIDLGGPLHF.

This clone has just one count. The chain joins TRBV6-5 to TRBJ2-7, with TRBD1 identical over 7 bases. Germline values: CDR1 MNHEY, CDR2 SVGAGI. V dropped 6 bases and J dropped 4; count of bases not matched to a gene: 9. The CDR3 extends over 14 amino acids. The CDR3 nucleotides are TGTGCCAGCAGCTCTGGACAGGCCGGGTACGAGCAGTACTTC. It codes for CASSSGQAGYEQYF.

This clone came up once. The chain uses TRBV6-1 and TRBJ2-2, with D possibly TRBD2 on 6 matching bases. CDR1 is MNHNS and CDR2 is SASEGT in the germline V gene. The ends were cut back, 4 bases at V and 4 bases at J, with 10 bases in the middle. The CDR3 sequence is 14 residues long. This chain's CDR3 is CASSARGSTGELFF. In nucleotides, the CDR3 is TGTGCCAGCAGTGCTCGGGGGAGCACCGGGGAGCTGTTTTTT.

V gene TRBV11-2 combines with J gene TRBJ2-5; TRBD2 matches at 12 bases. After removal of 5 bases from V and 5 bases from J, the junction contained 9 bases not matched to a gene. Looked up from germline, CDR1 is SGHAT and CDR2 is FQNNGV. The CDR3 extends over 16 amino acids. The CDR3, as DNA: TGTGCCAGCAGCCCGATGACTAGCGGGAGTGGCGAGACCCAGTACTTC. Its protein product is CASSPMTSGSGETQYF.

A single count supports this clone. The CDR3 is CASSGTGGLTEAFF. The CDR3 nucleotides read TGTGCCAGCAGCGGGACAGGGGGCTTGACTGAAGCTTTCTTT. The V gene is TRBV7-9, the J gene TRBJ1-1; the match to TRBD1 covers 12 bases. Germline CDR1 is SEHNR and CDR2 is FQNEAQ (reference sequence). J gave up 5 bases and V 5 bases, and 3 bases lay outside the gene matches. The CDR3 has 14 residues.

In this sample, this clone turned up once. This chain uses TRBV15 with TRBJ1-1; a possible D gene is TRBD1 (5 bases). Germline CDR1 is LNHNV and CDR2 is YYDKDF (reference sequence). V gave up 5 bases and J gave up 4 bases, with 20 bases separating them. The CDR3 sequence is 16 residues long. As DNA, the CDR3 is TGTGCCACCAGCCGCAGGGACTGGGTATGGGGCACTGAAGCTTTCTTT. It codes for CATSRRDWVWGTEAFF.

The genes are TRBV30 and TRBJ2-7; TRBD1 agrees at 7 bases. The CDR3 loop spans 12 amino acids. CDR1 and CDR2 from the germline V gene are GTSNPN and SVGIG (reference sequence). V shed 8 bases, J shed 0 bases, and the junction held 4 bases outside the gene matches. The chain's CDR3 is CAQGDSSYEQYF. The CDR3 DNA reads TGTGCCCAGGGGGACAGCTCCTACGAGCAGTACTTC.

This clone has only one observation. This chain links TRBV5-6 with TRBJ2-7; 11 bases are shared with TRBD2. Unmatched junction bases numbered 4, after V lost 5 bases and J lost 6 bases. The germline gives CDR1 SGHDT, CDR2 YYEEEE. CDR3 length: 13 amino acids. CDR3 in DNA: TGTGCCAGCAGTATACTAGCGGGAGCCGAGCAGTACTTC. It is translated as CASSILAGAEQYF. Full variable domain (remainder filled in from reference TRBV5-6 and TRBJ2-7): DAGVTQSPTHLIKTRGQQVTLRCSPKSGHDTVSWYQQALGQGPQFIFQYYEEEERQRGNFPDRFSGHQFPNYSSELNVNALLLGDSALYLCASSILAGAEQYFGPGTRLTVT.

This rearrangement joins TRBV5-6 to TRBJ2-5; perhaps TRBD1 as D (6 bases). V shed 4 bases and J shed 3 bases, with 7 bases lying between them. Germline lookup yields CDR1 SGHDT and CDR2 YYEEEE. The CDR3 loop spans 12 amino acids. The CDR3 DNA follows: TGTGCCAGCAGCCGGACAGAAGAGACCCAGTACTTC. It is translated as CASSRTEETQYF.

This clone was picked up one time. The rearrangement links TRBV27 to TRBJ2-5; D gene uncertain. Germline V gene lookup returns CDR1 MNHEY and CDR2 SMNVEV (reference sequence). V was shortened by 0 bases and J by 0 bases, with 5 bases between the two germline ends. The CDR3 runs to 14 residues. This chain's CDR3 is CASSLSSDQETQYF. In nucleotides, the CDR3 is TGTGCCAGCAGTTTATCGTCGGACCAAGAGACCCAGTACTTC.

The chain uses TRBV11-2 and TRBJ2-1; no definite D call. Trimming stripped 5 bases from V and 6 bases from J, with 17 bases between. CDR1 and CDR2 from the germline V gene are SGHAT and FQNNGV. This CDR3 region has 15 residues. As DNA, the CDR3 is TGTGCCAGCAGCCCCGACCCCCTGCGCGGCAATGAGCAGTTCTTC. It yields the protein CASSPDPLRGNEQFF. Based on the CDR3 plus reference TRBV11-2 and TRBJ2-1, the full variable domain is EAGVAQSPRYKIIEKRQSVAFWCNPISGHATLYWYQQILGQGPKLLIQFQNNGVVDDSQLPKDRFSAERLKGVDSTLKIQPAKLEDSAVYLCASSPDPLRGNEQFFGPGTRLTVL.

CDR3 nucleotide sequence: TGTGCCAGCAGCACTCTAGCGGGAGGGTACAATGAGCAGTTCTTC. It codes for CASSTLAGGYNEQFF. The chain uses TRBV11-2 and TRBJ2-1; 12 nucleotides agree with TRBD2. Germline V gives CDR1 SGHAT, CDR2 FQNNGV. The CDR3 length is 15 residues. The V gene end was trimmed by 5 bases and the J gene end by 4 bases; junction bases not matched to a gene: 3. Using reference TRBV11-2 and TRBJ2-1 for the parts outside the CDR3, the full variable domain is EAGVAQSPRYKIIEKRQSVAFWCNPISGHATLYWYQQILGQGPKLLIQFQNNGVVDDSQLPKDRFSAERLKGVDSTLKIQPAKLEDSAVYLCASSTLAGGYNEQFFGPGTRLTVL.

The chain links TRBV13 to TRBJ2-1, with no clear D. Trimming shortened V by 1 base and J by 0 bases, and 7 bases separated the two germline ends. In germline, CDR1 is PRHDT, CDR2 FYEKMQ (reference sequence). This CDR3 is 15 amino acids long. CDR3 sequence: CASSLDGSSYNEQFF. The CDR3 region has the DNA TGTGCCAGCAGCTTAGACGGCAGCTCCTACAATGAGCAGTTCTTC.

The chain links TRBV6-5 to TRBJ2-1; the D gene is possibly TRBD2 (6 bases). Per the germline V gene, CDR1 is MNHEY and CDR2 is SVGAGI. V gave up 5 bases and J gave up 15 bases, with 17 bases separating them. The CDR3 consists of 12 residues. Written as DNA, the CDR3 is TGTGCCAGCAGTGTACGGGGGACCCAATGGTTCTTC. It codes for CASSVRGTQWFF.

The chain couples TRBV11-2 to TRBJ2-7, with 8 positions matching TRBD2. Trimming removed 1 base from V and 5 bases from J; junction bases left unmatched: 7. This CDR3 has 15 residues. Germline V lookup: CDR1 SGHAT, CDR2 FQNNGV. In nucleotides, the CDR3 is TGTGCCAGCAGCTTAGCGGGAGGGCCAAACGACGAGCAGTACTTC. It is translated as CASSLAGGPNDEQYF.

The rearrangement uses TRBV21-1 and TRBJ1-6; the table names TRBD1, a call not compared with the DNA. TRBV21-1 is a listed pseudogene. This CDR3 spans 17 amino acids. The CDR3 region has the DNA TGTGCCAGCAGCAAAATGTTGGGTCCGACAGGGGGTTCACCCCTCCACTTT. Translation: CASSKMLGPTGGSPLHF.

The chain carries TRBV5-1 and TRBJ2-2, with TRBD2 matching 12 bases. CDR1 and CDR2 from the germline V gene are SGHRS and YFSETQ. This CDR3 contains 18 residues. With V trimmed by 0 bases and J by 1 base, 4 bases remained unmatched. CDR3 residues: CASSLGLAGAMNTGELFF. CDR3 DNA: TGCGCCAGCAGCTTGGGACTAGCGGGAGCCATGAACACCGGGGAGCTGTTTTTT.